This T cell receptor (beta chain) comes out of a study of T cells in Graves' hyperthyroidism and ophthalmopathy. Study background: At the time of initial diagnosis and before any treatment, peripheral blood was collected. Findings of the study overall: Ophthalmopathy was separated from stable hyperthyroidism by a 13 V-J model.

This clonotype was counted at least ten times. The target antigen is unknown. RNA transcripts gave rise to amplified TCR beta CDR3 regions. A first-round RT-PCR of the TCR CDR3 used the HTBI primer set. From the multiplex PCR reads, TCRdb called clonotypes with MiXCR, one entry per CDR3 protein. The profile shows 300,000 or so distinct CDR3 sequences, 15% to 20% of them singletons. Unmatched junction bases numbered 4, after V lost 3 bases and J lost 2 bases. The germline V gene encodes CDR1 LGHDT and CDR2 YNNKEL (reference sequence). CDR3 length equals 15 residues. Patients aged 18 to 65 with hyperthyroidism were newly diagnosed, with duration under 2 months.

The sequence was obtained from a woman aged 50 to 60 with Graves' hyperthyroidism. Sequences were obtained from blood. The chain carries TRBV3-1 and TRBJ2-7; 10 bases are shared with TRBD2. The CDR3 region has the DNA TGTGCCAGCAGCCACCAACTAGCGGGGACCTACGAGCAGTACTTC. Encoded protein: CASSHQLAGTYEQYF.